These 24 T cell receptor beta chains were all obtained from the same sample, sequenced in a study of blood T cells in healthy people across ages. A second PCR, run for roughly 7 to 11 cycles, used a sample-barcoded 5' primer plus a J-beta primer mix. TCRdb called the 5' RACE reads again in MiXCR, with one record for every CDR3 protein. The sample holds about 800,000 distinct CDR3 sequences; around a quarter are singletons and the top ten take approximately 4%. These data are also associated with another study on T cells of mothers and their children.

Sample: blood. These TCRs come from a boy between 10 and 17 years old in good health.

The CDR3 is CASSLGRRGGEKLFF. The DNA of the CDR3 is TGTGCCAGCAGCTTAGGGCGGAGGGGCGGCGAAAAACTGTTTTTT. The chain links TRBV7-9 to TRBJ1-4; the D gene is possibly TRBD1 (5 bases). This CDR3 spans 15 amino acids. Germline lookup yields CDR1 SEHNR and CDR2 FQNEAQ (reference sequence). Trimming removed 1 base from V and 8 bases from J, with 14 bases in between.

This sequence joins TRBV20-1 and TRBJ1-6, with a weak D call TRBD1 (6 bases). The CDR3 covers 15 residues. Trimming took off 0 bases at V and 9 bases at J, with 15 bases between the two ends. Germline V CDR1 and CDR2: DFQATT, SNEGSKA (reference sequence). The chain's CDR3 is CSARDRVQGGSPLHF. Written as DNA, the CDR3 is TGCAGTGCTAGAGATCGGGTACAGGGAGGTTCACCCCTCCACTTT.

The chain couples TRBV7-9 to TRBJ2-4; 7 bases line up with TRBD1. V shed 4 bases, J shed 6 bases, and the junction held 9 bases outside the gene matches. The CDR3 is 15 amino acids. From germline, CDR1 is SEHNR and CDR2 FQNEAQ (reference sequence). The CDR3 DNA reads TGTGCCAGCAGCTCGGATGACAGGGAAACAAACATTCAGTACTTC. Translated: CASSSDDRETNIQYF.

This clonotype was detected only a few times. V and J are TRBV28 and TRBJ2-7, with D perhaps TRBD2 (6 bases). The CDR3 has 14 residues. Germline values: CDR1 MDHEN, CDR2 SYDVKM. The V end was cut by 4 bases, the J end by 7 bases, with 17 bases between. This CDR3 reads CASSYGRPPGEQYF. CDR3 bases: TGTGCCAGCAGTTATGGGAGGCCCCCGGGGGAGCAGTACTTC.

The chain is built from TRBV29-1 and TRBJ2-7, with 8 bases aligning to TRBD1. After removal of 6 bases from V and 0 bases from J, the junction contained 7 bases not matched to a gene. Per the germline V gene, CDR1 is SQVTM and CDR2 is ANQGSEA. The CDR3 extends over 14 amino acids. The CDR3 loop reads CSVEKTGDSYEQYF. The CDR3 DNA reads TGCAGCGTAGAGAAGACAGGGGACTCCTACGAGCAGTACTTC.

The chain recombines TRBV21-1 with TRBJ2-1; TRBD2 is taken as the D call from the table, unchecked against the DNA. The J call may be wrong; the DNA end is better matched by TRBJ2-7. TRBV21-1 is classified as a pseudogene. The CDR3 consists of 14 residues. The CDR3 region has the DNA TGTGCCAGCAGCAAAGGAAAGCGGGGCTACGAGCAGTACTTC. Translated, it gives CASSKGKRGYEQYF.

This clonotype has just a few counts. The rearrangement uses TRBV19 and TRBJ1-5; 8 bases map to TRBD1. Germline lookup yields CDR1 LNHDA and CDR2 SQIVND (reference sequence). V lost 7 bases to trimming and J lost 1 base; unmatched junction nucleotides: 21. This CDR3 has 20 residues. The DNA for the CDR3 is TGTGCCAGTATTGTGAAAGCAACAGGGACAGGATCCGGGAGCAATCAGCCCCAGCATTTT. This translates into CASIVKATGTGSGSNQPQHF.

This clonotype came up a few times. The chain couples TRBV5-1 to TRBJ1-6; possible D gene TRBD1, 5 bases. The CDR3 totals 18 residues. V was clipped by 0 bases and J by 0 bases, with 13 bases between them. Germline loops: CDR1 SGHRS, CDR2 YFSETQ. CDR3 region: CASSLAAGGSSYNSPLHF. CDR3 coding DNA: TGCGCCAGCAGCTTGGCTGCTGGGGGGAGCTCCTATAATTCACCCCTCCACTTT.

This clonotype was detected only a few times. The rearrangement links TRBV5-1 to TRBJ2-7; the D is unclear. Per germline, CDR1 SGHRS and CDR2 YFSETQ. The CDR3 spans 14 residues. The V gene lost 0 bases and the J gene lost 5 bases, with 12 bases spanning the gap. CDR3 protein: CASSLDFPHDEQYF. The CDR3 DNA is TGCGCCAGCAGCTTGGACTTCCCTCACGACGAGCAGTACTTC.

This clonotype was detected a few times. The chain links TRBV7-2 to TRBJ2-3; 7 bases match TRBD2. The CDR3 covers 17 residues. The germline V gene has CDR1 SGHTA and CDR2 FQGNSA. The ends lost 2 bases at V and 0 bases at J; junction bases unmatched: 8. Here the CDR3 DNA reads TGTGCCAGCAGCTTAATAGCACTAGCGCCGAGCACAGATACGCAGTATTTT. Translated, it gives CASSLIALAPSTDTQYF.

This CDR3 is CASSLEGTSGNEQFF. In DNA, the CDR3 is TGTGCCAGCAGCTTAGAGGGGACTAGCGGGAATGAGCAGTTCTTC. The chain is built from TRBV7-2 and TRBJ2-5; 12 bases match TRBD2. The end of the DNA aligns better with TRBJ2-1, so the J call may be wrong. The CDR3 runs to 15 residues. CDR1 is SGHTA, CDR2 FQGNSA, per germline.

J is TRBJ1-5 and V is TRBV7-4, with D unclear. The V gene's germline CDR1 is SGHVT and CDR2 SQSDAQ. Trimming removed 5 bases from V and 9 bases from J, with 17 bases in between. The CDR3 is 14 residues long. For the CDR3, the DNA is TGTGCCAGCAGCGCCGTCCTTGTGAGACCGCCCCAGCATTTT. It translates to CASSAVLVRPPQHF.

This clonotype was seen repeatedly, ten times or more. V and J are TRBV5-1 and TRBJ1-4; possible D gene TRBD1, 6 bases. The germline CDR1 and CDR2 sequences are SGHRS and YFSETQ. Trimming took 0 bases from V and 5 from J, leaving 11 bases between them. The CDR3 is 15 amino acids. For the CDR3, the DNA is TGCGCCAGCAGCTTGGCGGGACAAGGGAATGAAAAACTGTTTTTT. Encoded protein: CASSLAGQGNEKLFF. The full variable domain, rest sourced from reference TRBV5-1 and TRBJ1-4, is KAGVTQTPRYLIKTRGQQVTLSCSPISGHRSVSWYQQTPGQGLQFLFEYFSETQRNKGNFPGRFSGRQFSNSRSEMNVSTLELGDSALYLCASSLAGQGNEKLFFGSGTQLSVL.

The V and J genes are TRBV28 and TRBJ2-7; TRBD1 or TRBD2 may be the D gene (5 bases each). The length of the CDR3 is 14 residues. From germline, CDR1 is MDHEN and CDR2 SYDVKM. Trimming cost V 5 bases and J 3 bases, with 14 bases left between them. CDR3 coding DNA: TGTGCCAGCAGTATGTCCGGGGCCTACTACGAGCAGTACTTC. It is translated as CASSMSGAYYEQYF.

The chain recombines TRBV7-2 with TRBJ1-2; D perhaps matches TRBD1 (5 bases). Germline V CDR1 and CDR2: SGHTA, FQGNSA. The CDR3 length is 13 residues. Trimming took 4 bases from V and 8 from J, leaving 14 bases between them. In nucleotides, the CDR3 is TGTGCCAGCAGCTACCGGGCCAGGGAAGGCTACACCTTC. The encoded protein is CASSYRAREGYTF.

This clonotype was seen a handful of times. V is TRBV12-3 or TRBV12-4 and J is TRBJ2-1, with TRBD1 matching 9 bases. The CDR3 runs to 17 residues. Germline trimming cut 6 bases from V and 9 bases from J; bases unmatched to any gene: 18. The CDR3 DNA follows: TGTGCCAGCAGCCTTCCTAGGGGCGGGACAGGGCCCCCTGAGCAGTTCTTC. Translation: CASSLPRGGTGPPEQFF.

A few counts support this clonotype. The genes are TRBV20-1 and TRBJ2-1; unclear D gene. Germline V CDR1 and CDR2: DFQATT, SNEGSKA (reference sequence). The CDR3 is made up of 14 amino acids. The V end was cut by 6 bases, the J end by 4 bases, with 16 bases between. CDR3 residues: CSAVGSINYNEQFF. Written as DNA, the CDR3 is TGCAGTGCAGTAGGATCTATAAATTACAATGAGCAGTTCTTC.

The rearrangement links TRBV25-1 to TRBJ2-3; D is uncertain. V gave up 2 bases and J gave up 6 bases, with 9 bases separating them. The CDR3 covers 13 residues. Germline V gene lookup returns CDR1 MGHDK and CDR2 SYGVNS. CDR3: CASSETRPDTQYF. CDR3 in DNA: TGTGCCAGCAGTGAAACGCGTCCGGATACGCAGTATTTT.

The chain joins TRBV7-2 to TRBJ2-2; tentative D call: TRBD1 (6 bases). The CDR3 consists of 16 residues. The germline V gene has CDR1 SGHTA and CDR2 FQGNSA. Trimming stripped 1 base from V and 6 bases from J, with 15 bases between. CDR3 nucleotide sequence: TGTGCCAGCAGCTTAGGACAGGCCGCTGTTTCCGGGGAGCTGTTTTTT. This gives the protein CASSLGQAAVSGELFF.

This clonotype was counted only a few times. The chain combines TRBV7-2 with TRBJ1-2, with no clear D. Per the germline V gene, CDR1 is SGHTA and CDR2 is FQGNSA. The CDR3 sequence is 14 residues long. The ends were cut back, 3 bases at V and 2 bases at J, with 10 bases in the middle. CDR3 sequence: CASSLGARNYGYTF. CDR3 nucleotides: TGTGCCAGCAGCTTGGGCGCACGGAACTATGGCTACACCTTC.

Comments on this clonotype: One junction end disagrees with the germline gene, perhaps due to a read error. V is TRBV24-1 and J is TRBJ2-3, with a tentative D call TRBD2 (6 bases). This CDR3 region has 19 residues. Germline CDR1 and CDR2: KGHDR and SFDVKD. The CDR3: CASSDFIPGLKSLASTQYF. CDR3 DNA sequence: TGTGCCTCCAGTGATTTTATTCCGGGACTCAAGTCGCTAGCGTCAACGCAGTATTTT.

The rearrangement links TRBV7-9 to TRBJ2-5; no clear D gene. Matching the DNA end better, TRBJ2-7 makes the J call doubtful. CDR1 and CDR2 from the germline V gene are SEHNR and FQNEAQ (reference sequence). This CDR3 has 14 amino acids. This chain's CDR3 is CASSLAFAGYEQYF. CDR3 DNA sequence: TGTGCCAGCAGCTTAGCCTTCGCTGGATACGAGCAGTACTTC.

This clonotype was detected a few times. The V gene is TRBV12-3 or TRBV12-4, the J gene TRBJ2-5, with TRBD2 as a possible D gene (7 bases). The J call is in doubt because the DNA end fits TRBJ2-7 better. CDR3 length: 15 amino acids. The CDR3 is CASSLNGGGPYEQYF. The CDR3 DNA reads TGTGCCAGCAGTTTAAATGGGGGGGGGCCCTACGAGCAGTACTTC.

This clonotype has only a few counts. The chain joins TRBV5-6 to TRBJ2-7, with TRBD2 identical over 11 bases. In germline, CDR1 is SGHDT, CDR2 YYEEEE. CDR3 length: 15 residues. The V segment lost 3 bases and the J segment 5 bases; nucleotides outside the gene matches: 7. The CDR3 sequence is CASSSLAGGPDEQYF. The CDR3 region has the DNA TGTGCCAGCAGCTCCTTAGCGGGAGGGCCGGACGAGCAGTACTTC.